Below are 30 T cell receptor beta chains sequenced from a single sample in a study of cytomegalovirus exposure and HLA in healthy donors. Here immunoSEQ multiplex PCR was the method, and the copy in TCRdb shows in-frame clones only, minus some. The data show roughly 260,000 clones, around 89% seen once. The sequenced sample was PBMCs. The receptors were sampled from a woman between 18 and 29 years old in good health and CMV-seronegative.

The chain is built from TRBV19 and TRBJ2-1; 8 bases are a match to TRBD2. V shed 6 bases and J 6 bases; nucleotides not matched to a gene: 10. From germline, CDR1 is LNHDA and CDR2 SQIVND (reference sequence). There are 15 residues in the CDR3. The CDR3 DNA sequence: TGTGCCAGTAGACACGGGGGGGGCCCGGGCAATGAGCAGTTCTTC. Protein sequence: CASRHGGGPGNEQFF.

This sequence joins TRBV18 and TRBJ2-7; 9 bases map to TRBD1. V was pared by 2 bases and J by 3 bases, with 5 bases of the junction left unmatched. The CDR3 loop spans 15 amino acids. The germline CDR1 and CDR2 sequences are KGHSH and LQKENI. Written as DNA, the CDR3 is TGTGCCAGCTCACCAGGAACGGGACAGGGCTACGAGCAGTACGTC. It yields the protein CASSPGTGQGYEQYV.

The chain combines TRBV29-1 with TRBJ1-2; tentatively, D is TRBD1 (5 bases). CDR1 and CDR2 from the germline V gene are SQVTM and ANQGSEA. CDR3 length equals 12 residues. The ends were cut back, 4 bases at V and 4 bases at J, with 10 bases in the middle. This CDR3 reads CSVGVTVYGYTF. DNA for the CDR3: TGCAGCGTTGGAGTGACAGTCTATGGCTACACCTTC.

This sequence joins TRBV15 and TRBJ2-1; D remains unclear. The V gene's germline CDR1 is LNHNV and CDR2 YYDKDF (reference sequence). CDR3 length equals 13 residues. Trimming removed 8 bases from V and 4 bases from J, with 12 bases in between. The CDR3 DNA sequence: TGTGCCACCGGTCGTGGCAATTACAATGAGCAGTTCTTC. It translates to CATGRGNYNEQFF. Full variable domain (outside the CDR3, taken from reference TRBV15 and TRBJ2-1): DAMVIQNPRYQVTQFGKPVTLSCSQTLNHNVMYWYQQKSSQAPKLLFHYYDKDFNNEADTPDNFQSRRPNTSFCFLDIRSPGLGDTAMYLCATGRGNYNEQFFGPGTRLTVL.

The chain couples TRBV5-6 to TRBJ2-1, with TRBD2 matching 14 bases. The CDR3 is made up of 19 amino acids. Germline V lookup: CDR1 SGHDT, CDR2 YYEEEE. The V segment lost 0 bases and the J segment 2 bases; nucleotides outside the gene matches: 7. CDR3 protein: CASSLGGLAGAPAYNEQFF. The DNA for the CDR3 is TGTGCCAGCAGCTTGGGGGGACTAGCGGGGGCCCCCGCCTACAATGAGCAGTTCTTC.

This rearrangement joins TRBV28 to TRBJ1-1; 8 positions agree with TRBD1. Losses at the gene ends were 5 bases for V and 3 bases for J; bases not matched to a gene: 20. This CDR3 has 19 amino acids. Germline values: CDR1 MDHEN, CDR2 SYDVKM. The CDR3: CASSTGQGYFARRYTEAFF. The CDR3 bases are TGTGCCAGCAGTACAGGACAGGGTTATTTCGCCCGTCGTTACACTGAAGCTTTCTTT.

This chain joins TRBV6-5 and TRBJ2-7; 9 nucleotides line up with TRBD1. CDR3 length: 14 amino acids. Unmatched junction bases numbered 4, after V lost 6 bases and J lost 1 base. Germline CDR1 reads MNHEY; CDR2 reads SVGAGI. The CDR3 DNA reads TGTGCCAGCAGCCCACAGGGGGCATCCTACGAGCAGTACTTC. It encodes CASSPQGASYEQYF.

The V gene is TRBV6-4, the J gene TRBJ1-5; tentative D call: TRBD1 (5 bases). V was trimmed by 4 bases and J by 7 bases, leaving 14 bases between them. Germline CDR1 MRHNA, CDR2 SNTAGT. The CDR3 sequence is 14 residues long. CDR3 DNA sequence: TGTGCCAGCAGTGGGGGGAGGGATGGCCAGCCCCAGCATTTT. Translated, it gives CASSGGRDGQPQHF.

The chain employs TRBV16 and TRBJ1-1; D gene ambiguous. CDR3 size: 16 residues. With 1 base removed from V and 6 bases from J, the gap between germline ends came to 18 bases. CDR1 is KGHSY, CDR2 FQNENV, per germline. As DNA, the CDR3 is TGTGCCAGCAGCCAATTTTGGTCGGGGATAGGCGCTGAAGCTTTCTTT. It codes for CASSQFWSGIGAEAFF.

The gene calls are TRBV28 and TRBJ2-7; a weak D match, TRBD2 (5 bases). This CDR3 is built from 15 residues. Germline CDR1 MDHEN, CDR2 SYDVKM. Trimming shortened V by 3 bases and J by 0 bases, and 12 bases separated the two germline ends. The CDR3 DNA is TGTGCCAGCAGTTTTAGGAGGATTAGCTCCTACGAGCAGTACTTC. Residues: CASSFRRISSYEQYF.

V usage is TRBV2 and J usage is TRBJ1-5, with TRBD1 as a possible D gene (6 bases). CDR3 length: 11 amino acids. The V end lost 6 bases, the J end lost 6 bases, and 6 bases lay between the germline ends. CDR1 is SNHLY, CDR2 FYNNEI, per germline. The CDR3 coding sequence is TGTGCCAGCAGACAGGGTCAGCCCCAGCATTTT. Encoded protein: CASRQGQPQHF. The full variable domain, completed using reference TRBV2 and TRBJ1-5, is EPEVTQTPSHQVTQMGQEVILRCVPISNHLYFYWYRQILGQKVEFLVSFYNNEISEKSEIFDDQFSVERPDGSNFTLKIRSTKLEDSAMYFCASRQGQPQHFGDGTRLSIL.

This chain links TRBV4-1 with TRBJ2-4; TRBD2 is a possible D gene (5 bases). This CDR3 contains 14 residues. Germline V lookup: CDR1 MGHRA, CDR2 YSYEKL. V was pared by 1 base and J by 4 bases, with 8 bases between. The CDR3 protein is CASSQVGGKNIQYF. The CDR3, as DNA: TGCGCCAGCAGCCAAGTTGGCGGGAAAAACATTCAGTACTTC.

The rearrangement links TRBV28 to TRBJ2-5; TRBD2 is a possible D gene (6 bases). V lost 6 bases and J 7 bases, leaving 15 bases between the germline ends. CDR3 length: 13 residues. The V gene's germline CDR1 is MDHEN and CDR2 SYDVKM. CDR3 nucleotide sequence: TGTGCCAGCAGCTGGGGACTTTCCCGGACCCAGTACTTC. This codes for CASSWGLSRTQYF.

CDR3 nucleotides: TGCGCCAGCAGCCCGACAGAAGACTATGGCTACACCTTC. Encoded protein: CASSPTEDYGYTF. V and J are TRBV5-1 and TRBJ1-2, with D possibly matching TRBD1 (5 bases). Germline values: CDR1 SGHRS, CDR2 YFSETQ. The germline V and J ends were trimmed by 4 bases and 3 bases, with 10 bases remaining between them. The CDR3 is made up of 13 amino acids.

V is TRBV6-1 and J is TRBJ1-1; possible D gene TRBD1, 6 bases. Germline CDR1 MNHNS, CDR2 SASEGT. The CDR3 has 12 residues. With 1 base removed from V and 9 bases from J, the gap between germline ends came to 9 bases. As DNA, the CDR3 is TGTGCCAGCAGTGAAGACAGGGCCAAAGCTTTCTTT. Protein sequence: CASSEDRAKAFF.

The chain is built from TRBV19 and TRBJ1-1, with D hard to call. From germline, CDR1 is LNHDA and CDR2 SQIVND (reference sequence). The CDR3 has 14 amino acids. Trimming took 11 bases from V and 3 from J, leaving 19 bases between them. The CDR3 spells CASTKSFLDTEAFF. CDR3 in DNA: TGTGCCTCCACGAAGAGTTTTTTAGACACTGAAGCTTTCTTT.

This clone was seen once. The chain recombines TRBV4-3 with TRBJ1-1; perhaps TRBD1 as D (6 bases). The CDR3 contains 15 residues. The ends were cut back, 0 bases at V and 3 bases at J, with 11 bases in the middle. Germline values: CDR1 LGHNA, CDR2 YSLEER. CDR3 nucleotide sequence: TGCGCCAGCAGCCAAGATTGGGGGGGCGACACTGAAGCTTTCTTT. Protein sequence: CASSQDWGGDTEAFF.

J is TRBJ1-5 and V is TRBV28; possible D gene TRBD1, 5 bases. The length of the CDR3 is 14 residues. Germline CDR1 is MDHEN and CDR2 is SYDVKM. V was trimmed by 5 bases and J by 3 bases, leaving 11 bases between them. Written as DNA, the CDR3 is TGTGCCAGCAGTCCGGGACTCACCAATCAGCCCCAGCATTTT. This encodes CASSPGLTNQPQHF.

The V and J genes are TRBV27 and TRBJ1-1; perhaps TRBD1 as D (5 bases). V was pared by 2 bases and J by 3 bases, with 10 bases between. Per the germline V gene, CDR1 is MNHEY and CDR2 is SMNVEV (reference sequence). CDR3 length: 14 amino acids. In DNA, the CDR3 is TGTGCCAGCAGTTTAGTTGGGGGGTACACTGAAGCTTTCTTT. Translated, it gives CASSLVGGYTEAFF.

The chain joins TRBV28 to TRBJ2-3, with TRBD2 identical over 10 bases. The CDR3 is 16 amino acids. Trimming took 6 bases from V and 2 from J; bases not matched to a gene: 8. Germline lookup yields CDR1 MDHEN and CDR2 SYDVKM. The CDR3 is CASSPSSGGLTDTQYF. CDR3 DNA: TGTGCCAGCAGCCCCTCTAGCGGGGGACTCACAGATACGCAGTATTTT.

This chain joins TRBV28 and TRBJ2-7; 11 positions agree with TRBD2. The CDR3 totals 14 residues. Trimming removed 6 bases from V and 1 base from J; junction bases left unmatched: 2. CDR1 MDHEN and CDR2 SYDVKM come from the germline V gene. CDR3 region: CASRGLADSYEQYV. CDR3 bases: TGTGCCAGCAGGGGACTAGCGGATTCCTACGAGCAGTACGTC.

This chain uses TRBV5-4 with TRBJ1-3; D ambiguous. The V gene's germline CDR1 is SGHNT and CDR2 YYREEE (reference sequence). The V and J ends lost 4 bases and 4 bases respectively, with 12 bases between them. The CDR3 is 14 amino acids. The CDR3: CASSPGGQGNTIYF. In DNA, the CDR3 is TGTGCCAGCAGCCCAGGCGGGCAGGGAAACACCATATATTTT.

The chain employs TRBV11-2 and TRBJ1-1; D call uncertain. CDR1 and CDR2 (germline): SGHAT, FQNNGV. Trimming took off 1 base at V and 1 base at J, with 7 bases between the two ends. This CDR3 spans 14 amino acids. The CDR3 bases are TGTGCCAGCAGCTTAGGCTTAGCGAACACTGAAGCTTTCTTT. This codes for CASSLGLANTEAFF.

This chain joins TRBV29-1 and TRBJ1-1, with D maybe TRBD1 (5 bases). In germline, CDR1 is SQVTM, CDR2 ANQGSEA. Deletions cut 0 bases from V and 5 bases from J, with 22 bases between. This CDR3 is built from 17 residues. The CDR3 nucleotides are TGCAGCGTTGAAGATGCCGGGGGTCGGAGCTTGTTGACTGAAGCTTTCTTT. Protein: CSVEDAGGRSLLTEAFF. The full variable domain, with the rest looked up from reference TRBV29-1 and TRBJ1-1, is SAVISQKPSRDICQRGTSLTIQCQVDSQVTMMFWYRQQPGQSLTLIATANQGSEATYESGFVIDKFPISRPNLTFSTLTVSNMSPEDSSIYLCSVEDAGGRSLLTEAFFGQGTRLTVV.

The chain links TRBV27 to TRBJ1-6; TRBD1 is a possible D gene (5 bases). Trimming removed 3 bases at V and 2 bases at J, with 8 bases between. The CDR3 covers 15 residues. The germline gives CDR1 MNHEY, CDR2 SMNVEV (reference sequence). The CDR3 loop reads CASSFQGPYNSPLHF. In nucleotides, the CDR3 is TGTGCCAGCAGTTTTCAGGGCCCCTATAATTCACCCCTCCACTTT.

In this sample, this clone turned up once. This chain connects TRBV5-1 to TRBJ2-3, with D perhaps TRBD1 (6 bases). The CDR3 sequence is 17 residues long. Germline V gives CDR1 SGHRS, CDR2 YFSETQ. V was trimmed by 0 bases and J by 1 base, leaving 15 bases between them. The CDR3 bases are TGCGCCAGCAGCTTGGAGGGGCAGAGGACAGGCACAGATACGCAGTATTTT. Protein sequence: CASSLEGQRTGTDTQYF.

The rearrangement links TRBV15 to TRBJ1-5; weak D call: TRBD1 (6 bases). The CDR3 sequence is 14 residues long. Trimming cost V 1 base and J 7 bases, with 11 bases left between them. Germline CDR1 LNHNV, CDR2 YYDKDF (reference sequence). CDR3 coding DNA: TGTGCCACCAGCAGAGCAGGGGTAGGGCAGCCCCAGCATTTT. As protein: CATSRAGVGQPQHF. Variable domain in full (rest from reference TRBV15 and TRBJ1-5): DAMVIQNPRYQVTQFGKPVTLSCSQTLNHNVMYWYQQKSSQAPKLLFHYYDKDFNNEADTPDNFQSRRPNTSFCFLDIRSPGLGDTAMYLCATSRAGVGQPQHFGDGTRLSIL.

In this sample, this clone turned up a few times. CDR3 in amino acids: CASSLVLQGALNQPQHF. CDR3 bases: TGTGCCAGCAGTTTAGTCTTACAGGGTGCCCTAAATCAGCCCCAGCATTTT. The rearrangement links TRBV27 to TRBJ1-5; D is perhaps TRBD1 (6 bases). Trimming took off 2 bases at V and 4 bases at J, with 18 bases between the two ends. The CDR3 has 17 amino acids. Germline V gene data show CDR1 as MNHEY and CDR2 as SMNVEV (reference sequence).

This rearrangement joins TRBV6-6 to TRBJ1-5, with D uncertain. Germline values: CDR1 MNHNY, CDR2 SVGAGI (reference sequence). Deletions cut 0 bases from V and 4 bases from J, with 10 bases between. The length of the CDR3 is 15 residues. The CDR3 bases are TGTGCCAGCAGTTACTCGACAATACCTAATCAGCCCCAGCATTTT. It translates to CASSYSTIPNQPQHF.

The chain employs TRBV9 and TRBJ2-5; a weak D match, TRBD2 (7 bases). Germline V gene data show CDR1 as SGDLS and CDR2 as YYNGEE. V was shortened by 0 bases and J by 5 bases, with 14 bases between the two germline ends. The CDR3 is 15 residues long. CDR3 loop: CASSVAAGAGETQYF. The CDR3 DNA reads TGTGCCAGCAGCGTAGCGGCGGGGGCCGGGGAGACCCAGTACTTC.